This T cell receptor (beta chain) stems from a study of T cells after yellow fever vaccination. Study-wide findings and caveats: Reappearance after the booster was seen for most primary-vaccination clones, at roughly 96% CD4 and around 88% CD8.

In TCRdb, the 5' RACE reads were re-called with MiXCR into one record per CDR3 protein. The repertoire holds roughly 300,000 distinct CDR3 sequences, with roughly 8.4% as singletons. The length of the CDR3 is 17 residues. A few counts support this clonotype. Its target is not known. Sample: PBMCs, taken roughly 45 days after the first yellow fever vaccination. The rearrangement links TRBV21-1 to TRBJ2-7; TRBD2, the D gene given by the table, was not confirmed from the DNA. TRBV21-1 is a documented pseudogene. The clonotype originates from a young man who received the YFV17D yellow fever vaccine. The CDR3 bases are TGTGCCGCTTGGGGCAGCGGGGGGGCAAGGTCGAGTTACGAGCAGTACGTC. Translation: CAAWGSGGARSSYEQYV.